The rows below give T cell receptor beta chains drawn from one sample of a study of immune evolution from preneoplasia to lung adenocarcinoma. Produced via immunoSEQ multiplex PCR; TCRdb's table is partial and in-frame only. The data contain some 10,000 clones, over 70% of them singletons. Sequencing was carried out using FFPE normal lung tissue adjacent to the tumor. The receptors were sampled from a person in their 60s with lung adenocarcinoma. Some clones in this sample may be carry-over from other donors' samples. Each CDR3 is given with its conserved first and last residue. Each record gives: J gene, V gene, clone size, D gene, CDR3 protein, CDR3 DNA. A D gene is named only where the DNA matches it firmly. Only part of the rows carry a size: once, few, many, or a class if the clone is expanded.

J: TRBJ2-7
V: TRBV28
size: .
D: .
CDR3: CASSKSGIYEQYF
DNA: TGTGCCAGCAGTAAATCCGGGATCTACGAGCAGTACTTC

J: TRBJ1-5
V: TRBV6-6
size: .
D: TRBD1
CDR3: CASSSGQGAGNQPQHF
DNA: TGTGCCAGCAGTTCGGGACAGGGGGCGGGCAATCAGCCCCAGCATTTT

J: TRBJ2-1
V: TRBV9
size: .
D: TRBD2
CDR3: CASSVSGIANNEQFF
DNA: TGTGCCAGCAGCGTGAGCGGGATCGCCAACAATGAGCAGTTCTTC

J: TRBJ2-1
V: TRBV29-1
size: once
D: TRBD2
CDR3: CSVDGSAGANEQFF
DNA: TGCAGCGTTGATGGGTCGGCGGGAGCAAATGAGCAGTTCTTC

J: TRBJ2-4
V: TRBV11-3
size: .
D: .
CDR3: CASSGGSGNIQYF
DNA: TGTGCCAGCAGTGGGGGTTCAGGTAACATTCAGTACTTC

J: TRBJ2-7
V: TRBV27
size: .
D: .
CDR3: CASKNLVGEQYF
DNA: TGTGCCAGCAAGAACCTGGTGGGCGAGCAGTACTTC

J: TRBJ2-7
V: TRBV7-2
size: few
D: TRBD2
CDR3: CASSNTSGSWYEQYF
DNA: TGTGCCAGCAGCAATACAAGCGGGAGCTGGTACGAGCAGTACTTC

J: TRBJ2-1
V: TRBV9
size: .
D: .
CDR3: CASSARPLPTDEQFF
DNA: TGTGCCAGCAGCGCTCGACCTCTACCTACGGATGAGCAGTTCTTC

J: TRBJ2-2
V: TRBV7-8
size: .
D: .
CDR3: CASSLYPSNTGELFF
DNA: TGTGCCAGCAGCTTATACCCTAGTAACACCGGGGAGCTGTTTTTT

J: TRBJ1-5
V: TRBV27
size: once
D: .
CDR3: CASSSPGSPARQPQHF
DNA: TGTGCCAGCAGTTCCCCAGGGAGTCCCGCGCGACAGCCCCAGCATTTT

J: TRBJ2-7
V: TRBV30
size: .
D: .
CDR3: CAWDHTYEQYF
DNA: TGTGCCTGGGACCACACCTACGAGCAGTACTTC

J: TRBJ2-7
V: TRBV5-1
size: few
D: .
CDR3: CASSLTPGSREQYF
DNA: TGCGCCAGCAGCTTGACTCCCGGTTCAAGAGAGCAGTACTTC

J: TRBJ2-5
V: TRBV11-3
size: .
D: .
CDR3: CASSPLQETQYF
DNA: TGTGCCAGCAGCCCCCTCCAAGAGACCCAGTACTTC

J: TRBJ2-3
V: TRBV15
size: large
D: .
CDR3: CATSTGHQGADTQYF
DNA: TGTGCCACCAGCACAGGACACCAGGGCGCAGATACGCAGTATTTT

J: TRBJ2-2
V: TRBV7-3
size: medium-sized
D: TRBD2
CDR3: CASSTLAGNTGELFF
DNA: TGTGCCAGCAGCACACTAGCGGGAAACACCGGGGAGCTGTTTTTT